These 10 T cell receptor beta chains share one sample of origin, sequenced in a study of neurological immune-mediated disorders. Time point described: technical triplicate 2. TCRdb reanalysed the 5' RACE reads using MiXCR and keeps one entry per CDR3 protein. The table lists roughly 61,000 distinct CDR3 sequences, approximately 25% of them singletons, with 3.5% to 5.5% in the top ten. The sequenced sample was PBMCs. Receptors were obtained from a man between 60 and 70 years old with HTLV-1-associated myelopathy (HAM/TSP).

This clonotype was picked up many times. The chain has TRBV4-2 and TRBJ2-5; the D gene is possibly TRBD2 (5 bases). V was cut by 0 bases and J by 7 bases, with 9 bases left in between. The CDR3 sequence is 13 residues long. Germline V gene lookup returns CDR1 LGHNA and CDR2 YNFKEQ. The CDR3 nucleotides read TGTGCCAGCAGCCAAGACCTGGCGGGGACCCAGTACTTC. The encoded protein is CASSQDLAGTQYF.

The chain has TRBV11-2 and TRBJ1-2, with 7 nucleotides matching TRBD1. J was trimmed by 7 bases and V by 2 bases; bases with no gene match: 4. Germline loops: CDR1 SGHAT, CDR2 FQNNGV. This CDR3 has 13 amino acids. The DNA for the CDR3 is TGTGCCAGCAGCTTATCAGGGGGAGGTGGCTACACCTTC. It yields the protein CASSLSGGGGYTF.

This clonotype occurred many times. This chain joins TRBV15 and TRBJ2-5; tentative D call: TRBD2 (5 bases). CDR1 LNHNV and CDR2 YYDKDF come from the germline V gene (reference sequence). The CDR3 extends over 14 amino acids. The germline V and J ends were trimmed by 4 bases and 5 bases, with 14 bases remaining between them. The CDR3 bases are TGTGCCACCAGCACCAGAGGAGGCCGGGAGACCCAGTACTTC. As protein: CATSTRGGRETQYF. Looking up the rest from reference TRBV15 and TRBJ2-5 gives the full variable domain: DAMVIQNPRYQVTQFGKPVTLSCSQTLNHNVMYWYQQKSSQAPKLLFHYYDKDFNNEADTPDNFQSRRPNTSFCFLDIRSPGLGDTAMYLCATSTRGGRETQYFGPGTRLLVL.

This clonotype has a count of ten or more. The V and J genes are TRBV7-2 and TRBJ2-7, with a possible D match to TRBD2 (6 bases). Germline V CDR1 and CDR2: SGHTA, FQGNSA. V lost 5 bases to trimming and J lost 9 bases, with 17 bases between them. The CDR3 covers 13 residues. CDR3 region: CASSQGGLSRQYF. The CDR3 DNA sequence: TGTGCCAGCAGCCAGGGAGGCCTTTCCCGGCAGTACTTC. Full variable domain (missing parts from reference TRBV7-2 and TRBJ2-7): GAGVSQSPSNKVTEKGKDVELRCDPISGHTALYWYRQSLGQGLEFLIYFQGNSAPDKSGLPSDRFSAERTGGSVSTLTIQRTQQEDSAVYLCASSQGGLSRQYFGPGTRLTVT.

This clonotype occurred many times. In DNA, the CDR3 is TGCAGTGCTAGAGATCCGGCAGGGAGGAACACTGAAGCTTTCTTT. Translated: CSARDPAGRNTEAFF. The V gene is TRBV20-1, the J gene TRBJ1-1; D possibly corresponds to TRBD1 (5 bases). V gave up 0 bases and J gave up 1 base, with 12 bases separating them. Germline loops: CDR1 DFQATT, CDR2 SNEGSKA (reference sequence). This CDR3 is built from 15 residues.

This clonotype has ten or more counts. J is TRBJ1-2 and V is TRBV20-1; possible D gene TRBD1, 5 bases. V was pared by 5 bases and J by 8 bases, with 15 bases between. Germline CDR1 and CDR2: DFQATT and SNEGSKA (reference sequence). CDR3 size: 12 residues. CDR3 DNA sequence: TGCAGTGCTGCGGGGGGGGTATGGGGCTACACCTTC. As protein: CSAAGGVWGYTF.

This sequence joins TRBV6-5 and TRBJ2-7; 10 positions agree with TRBD1. Losses at the gene ends were 1 base for V and 3 bases for J; bases not matched to a gene: 9. This CDR3 has 17 amino acids. CDR1 is MNHEY and CDR2 is SVGAGI in the germline V gene. This CDR3 is CASSYWGRTGGLYEQYF. For the CDR3, the DNA is TGTGCCAGCAGTTACTGGGGAAGGACAGGGGGTCTCTACGAGCAGTACTTC.

In its sample, this clonotype was seen many times. The CDR3 here is CSAIGGNYGYTF. CDR3 DNA: TGCAGTGCCATAGGGGGGAACTATGGCTACACCTTC. V is TRBV20-1 and J is TRBJ1-2, with a possible D match to TRBD1 (6 bases). This CDR3 contains 12 residues. Trimming pared 6 bases from V and 2 bases from J, leaving 10 bases between. Germline V gene data show CDR1 as DFQATT and CDR2 as SNEGSKA (reference sequence).

This clonotype was picked up many times. The CDR3 DNA is TGTGCCAGCAGACTACCGGGACGCCGGGGCACTGAAGCTTTCTTT. Residues: CASRLPGRRGTEAFF. This chain uses TRBV12-3 or TRBV12-4 with TRBJ1-1; D perhaps matches TRBD1 (5 bases). CDR3 length: 15 amino acids. V was trimmed by 6 bases and J by 4 bases, leaving 18 bases between them.

This clonotype appeared a few times. The chain joins TRBV20-1 to TRBJ2-3; D gene ambiguous. Deletions cut 3 bases from V and 2 bases from J, with 21 bases between. Per germline, CDR1 DFQATT and CDR2 SNEGSKA (reference sequence). The CDR3 runs 17 residues. The CDR3 nucleotides are TGCAGTGCTAGGTCCCTGGGTCCGATTTCAAACACAGATACGCAGTATTTT. Residues: CSARSLGPISNTDTQYF.